A selection of T cell receptor beta chains follows, all from one sample in a study of blood T cell repertoires in COVID-19. Only in-frame clones appear in the TCRdb table, and some are missing; sequencing was by immunoSEQ multiplex PCR. This sample has tens of thousands of clones; around 76% occur once, and the top ten carry approximately 15%. The sequencing sample was made of peripheral blood. Every receptor here comes from a man aged 65 to 79 with active or convalescent COVID-19. Each CDR3 is given with its conserved first and last residue. Each record gives: clone size, D gene, V gene, CDR3 length, J gene, CDR3 DNA, CDR3 protein. A D gene is named only where the DNA matches it firmly. Only some rows state a clone size, as once, few, many or a class for expanded clones.

clone_size: once
d_call: .
v_call: TRBV5-4
cdr3_length: 14
j_call: TRBJ1-6
cdr3_nt: TGTGCCAGCAGCTTGGGGCAGGGCGGCTCACCCCTCCACTTT
cdr3_aa: CASSLGQGGSPLHF

clone_size: .
d_call: .
v_call: TRBV5-1
cdr3_length: 14
j_call: TRBJ2-2
cdr3_nt: TGCGCCAGCAGCTTAACCGCGGGCACCGGGGAGCTGTTTTTT
cdr3_aa: CASSLTAGTGELFF

clone_size: .
d_call: TRBD1
v_call: TRBV6-6
cdr3_length: 15
j_call: TRBJ1-1
cdr3_nt: TGTGCCAGCAGTGGACAGACAGGGTTGAACACTGAAGCTTTCTTT
cdr3_aa: CASSGQTGLNTEAFF

clone_size: few
d_call: TRBD2
v_call: TRBV5-4
cdr3_length: 17
j_call: TRBJ2-3
cdr3_nt: TGTGCCAGCAGCTTGCGGCTAGCGGGGGGGCCGACAGATACGCAGTATTTT
cdr3_aa: CASSLRLAGGPTDTQYF

clone_size: .
d_call: TRBD1
v_call: TRBV4-2
cdr3_length: 16
j_call: TRBJ1-6
cdr3_nt: TGTGCCAGCAGCCAGATGACAGGGGCGAATAATTCACCCCTCCACTTT
cdr3_aa: CASSQMTGANNSPLHF

clone_size: once
d_call: .
v_call: TRBV6-5
cdr3_length: 13
j_call: TRBJ1-2
cdr3_nt: TGTGCCAGCAGACAGGGCTCTAACTATGGCTACACCTTC
cdr3_aa: CASRQGSNYGYTF

clone_size: .
d_call: .
v_call: TRBV5-4
cdr3_length: 15
j_call: TRBJ2-5
cdr3_nt: TGTGCCAGCAGCTTGAGTACAGCCCCCCAAGAGACCCAGTACTTC
cdr3_aa: CASSLSTAPQETQYF

clone_size: .
d_call: .
v_call: TRBV28
cdr3_length: 14
j_call: TRBJ1-1
cdr3_nt: TGTGCCAGCAGTTCATATCACAGTTACACTGAAGCTTTCTTT
cdr3_aa: CASSSYHSYTEAFF

clone_size: .
d_call: .
v_call: TRBV4-2
cdr3_length: 13
j_call: TRBJ2-1
cdr3_nt: TGTGCCAGCAGCCCGGGACTCTACAATGAGCAGTTCTTC
cdr3_aa: CASSPGLYNEQFF

clone_size: .
d_call: .
v_call: TRBV2
cdr3_length: 13
j_call: TRBJ2-7
cdr3_nt: TGTGCCAGCACCAGGCAGGTTGAGTACGAGCAGTACTTC
cdr3_aa: CASTRQVEYEQYF

clone_size: few
d_call: TRBD1
v_call: TRBV27
cdr3_length: 14
j_call: TRBJ1-5
cdr3_nt: TGTGCCAGCAGACAGGGGCTTGACAATCAGCCCCAGCATTTT
cdr3_aa: CASRQGLDNQPQHF

clone_size: .
d_call: .
v_call: TRBV18
cdr3_length: 15
j_call: TRBJ2-1
cdr3_nt: TGTGCCAGCTCACCCCCCGGTCTTAATTACAATGAGCAGTTCTTC
cdr3_aa: CASSPPGLNYNEQFF

clone_size: .
d_call: .
v_call: TRBV25-1
cdr3_length: 12
j_call: TRBJ2-7
cdr3_nt: TGTGCCAGCAGCGGAGACCCCGACGAGCAGTACTTC
cdr3_aa: CASSGDPDEQYF

clone_size: .
d_call: TRBD1
v_call: TRBV9
cdr3_length: 17
j_call: TRBJ2-4
cdr3_nt: TGTGCCAGCAGCGTAGGGGACAGCGAACGGATCAAAAACATTCAGTACTTC
cdr3_aa: CASSVGDSERIKNIQYF

clone_size: .
d_call: .
v_call: TRBV28
cdr3_length: 13
j_call: TRBJ1-1
cdr3_nt: TGTGCCAGCAGACGAACAGGGATCACTGAAGCTTTCTTT
cdr3_aa: CASRRTGITEAFF

clone_size: few
d_call: TRBD1
v_call: TRBV6-1
cdr3_length: 15
j_call: TRBJ1-1
cdr3_nt: TGTGCCAGCAGTGAAGGGACAGGGGGCCGGAGGAGAGCTTTCTTT
cdr3_aa: CASSEGTGGRRRAFF

clone_size: .
d_call: TRBD2
v_call: TRBV5-1
cdr3_length: 16
j_call: TRBJ2-5
cdr3_nt: TGCGCCAGCAGCAGGTCCCTAGCGGGGGGGGAAGAGACCCAGTACTTC
cdr3_aa: CASSRSLAGGEETQYF

clone_size: .
d_call: .
v_call: TRBV30
cdr3_length: 11
j_call: TRBJ1-3
cdr3_nt: TGTGCCTGGAGTGTCAGAAACACCATATATTTT
cdr3_aa: CAWSVRNTIYF

clone_size: once
d_call: .
v_call: TRBV18
cdr3_length: 16
j_call: TRBJ1-5
cdr3_nt: TGTGCCAGCTCACCGCCCTACGGGTTTAGCAATCAGCCCCAGCATTTT
cdr3_aa: CASSPPYGFSNQPQHF

clone_size: .
d_call: TRBD1
v_call: TRBV10-3
cdr3_length: 13
j_call: TRBJ2-7
cdr3_nt: TGTGCCATCAGGGGACAGGGTTTCTTCGAGCAGTACTTC
cdr3_aa: CAIRGQGFFEQYF

clone_size: .
d_call: .
v_call: TRBV19
cdr3_length: 12
j_call: TRBJ1-1
cdr3_nt: TGTGCCAGCAAAGACAAGAACACTGAAGCTTTCTTT
cdr3_aa: CASKDKNTEAFF

clone_size: .
d_call: TRBD1
v_call: TRBV3-1/TRBV3-2
cdr3_length: 14
j_call: TRBJ1-2
cdr3_nt: TGTGCCAGCAGCTTCGGGACAGGGGCGAGTGGCTACACCTTC
cdr3_aa: CASSFGTGASGYTF

clone_size: .
d_call: .
v_call: TRBV7-6
cdr3_length: 15
j_call: TRBJ1-3
cdr3_nt: TGTGCCAGCAGCCGGACAGTTAACTCAGGAAACACCATATATTTT
cdr3_aa: CASSRTVNSGNTIYF

clone_size: .
d_call: .
v_call: TRBV2
cdr3_length: 13
j_call: TRBJ1-6
cdr3_nt: TGTGCCAGCGGGCTGGGAGGCGATTCACCCCTCCACTTT
cdr3_aa: CASGLGGDSPLHF

clone_size: .
d_call: TRBD1
v_call: TRBV5-6
cdr3_length: 15
j_call: TRBJ2-1
cdr3_nt: TGTGCCAGCAGCTGGGGACAGGGGGCCGGCCATGAGCAGTTCTTC
cdr3_aa: CASSWGQGAGHEQFF

clone_size: .
d_call: TRBD1
v_call: TRBV5-1
cdr3_length: 15
j_call: TRBJ1-6
cdr3_nt: TGCGCCAGCAGCTTGGTAGGACAGGGAGATTCACCCCTCCACTTT
cdr3_aa: CASSLVGQGDSPLHF

clone_size: .
d_call: .
v_call: TRBV3-1/TRBV3-2
cdr3_length: 16
j_call: TRBJ2-1
cdr3_nt: TGTGCCAGCAGCCCGAGCGGATCCCTCTCCTACAATGAGCAGTTCTTC
cdr3_aa: CASSPSGSLSYNEQFF

clone_size: .
d_call: TRBD1
v_call: TRBV30
cdr3_length: 15
j_call: TRBJ2-5
cdr3_nt: TGTGCCTGGATAGGTGGGGCAGGGGGCCAAGAGACCCAGTACTTC
cdr3_aa: CAWIGGAGGQETQYF

clone_size: .
d_call: .
v_call: TRBV5-1
cdr3_length: 15
j_call: TRBJ2-3
cdr3_nt: TGCGCCAGCAGCTTGGAGGGCCCCCGGGAAGATACGCAGTATTTT
cdr3_aa: CASSLEGPREDTQYF

clone_size: few
d_call: TRBD1
v_call: TRBV5-4
cdr3_length: 17
j_call: TRBJ2-3
cdr3_nt: TGTGCCAGCAGCTTGAATAGGGGGCAGGATGGCACAGATACGCAGTATTTT
cdr3_aa: CASSLNRGQDGTDTQYF

clone_size: once
d_call: .
v_call: TRBV7-9
cdr3_length: 15
j_call: TRBJ2-2
cdr3_nt: TGTGCCAGCAGCTTAGGATCGGCGGACACCGGGGAGCTGTTTTTT
cdr3_aa: CASSLGSADTGELFF

clone_size: .
d_call: .
v_call: TRBV13
cdr3_length: 15
j_call: TRBJ1-6
cdr3_nt: TGTGCCAGCAGCTTATCTAGTCAAGAGGATTCACCCCTCCACTTT
cdr3_aa: CASSLSSQEDSPLHF

clone_size: .
d_call: .
v_call: TRBV7-9
cdr3_length: 13
j_call: TRBJ2-7
cdr3_nt: TGTGCCAGCAGCAAATACGAGCTCTACGAGCAGTACTTC
cdr3_aa: CASSKYELYEQYF